The text below deals with one T cell receptor beta chain. This entry comes from a study of blood T cell repertoires in COVID-19. Only in-frame clones appear in the TCRdb table, and some are missing; sequencing was by immunoSEQ multiplex PCR. The sample lists 220,000 or so clones, over 65% occurring once. In Cohort 3, a recovered donor had either two negative PCRs, clearance, or symptom resolution. Trimming took off 0 bases at V and 7 bases at J, with 13 bases between the two ends. Germline V CDR1 and CDR2: LGHNA, YNFKEQ. The CDR3 runs to 16 residues. This chain joins TRBV4-2 and TRBJ1-6; D may be TRBD1 (6 bases). The sequencing sample was made of PBMCs or T cells enriched from blood (not recorded which). This receptor was identified in a woman aged 60-75 years who had recovered from COVID-19. The CDR3 loop is CASSQERGGVNSPLHF. The CDR3 nucleotides read TGTGCCAGCAGCCAAGAGAGGGGGGGTGTCAATTCACCCCTCCACTTT.